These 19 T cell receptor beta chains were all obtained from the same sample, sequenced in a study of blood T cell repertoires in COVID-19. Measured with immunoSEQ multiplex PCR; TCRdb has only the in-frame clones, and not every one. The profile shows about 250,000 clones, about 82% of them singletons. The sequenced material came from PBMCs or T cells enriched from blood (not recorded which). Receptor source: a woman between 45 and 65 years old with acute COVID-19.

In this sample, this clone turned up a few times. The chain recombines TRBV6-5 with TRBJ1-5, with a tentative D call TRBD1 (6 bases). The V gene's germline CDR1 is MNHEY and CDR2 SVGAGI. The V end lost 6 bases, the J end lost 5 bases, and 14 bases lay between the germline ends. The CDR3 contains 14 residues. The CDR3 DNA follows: TGTGCCAGCAGCTCGAGGCAGGGGTATCAGCCCCAGCATTTT. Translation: CASSSRQGYQPQHF.

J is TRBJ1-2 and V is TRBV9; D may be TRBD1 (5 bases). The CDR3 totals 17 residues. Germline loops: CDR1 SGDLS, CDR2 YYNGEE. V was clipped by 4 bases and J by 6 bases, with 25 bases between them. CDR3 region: CASSNPLGEGNFNGYTF. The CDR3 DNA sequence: TGTGCCAGCAGCAACCCATTGGGGGAGGGAAACTTCAATGGCTACACCTTC.

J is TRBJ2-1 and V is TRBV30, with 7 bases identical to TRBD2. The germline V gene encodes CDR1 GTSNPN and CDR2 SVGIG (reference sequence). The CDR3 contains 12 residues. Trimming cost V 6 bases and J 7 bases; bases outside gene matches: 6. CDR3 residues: CACGPGGNEQFF. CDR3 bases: TGTGCCTGCGGGCCGGGGGGTAATGAGCAGTTCTTC.

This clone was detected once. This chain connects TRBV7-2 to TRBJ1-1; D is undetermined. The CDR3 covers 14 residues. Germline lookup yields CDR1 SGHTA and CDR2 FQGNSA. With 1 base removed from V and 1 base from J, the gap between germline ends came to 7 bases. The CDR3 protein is CASSLDRQNTEAFF. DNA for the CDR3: TGTGCCAGCAGCTTAGACAGACAGAACACTGAAGCTTTCTTT.

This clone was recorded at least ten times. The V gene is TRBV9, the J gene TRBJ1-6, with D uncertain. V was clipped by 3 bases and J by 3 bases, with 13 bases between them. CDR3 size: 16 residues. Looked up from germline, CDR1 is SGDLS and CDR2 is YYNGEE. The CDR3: CASSEGGNSYNSPLHF. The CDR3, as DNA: TGTGCCAGCAGCGAAGGCGGAAATAGCTATAATTCACCCCTCCACTTT.

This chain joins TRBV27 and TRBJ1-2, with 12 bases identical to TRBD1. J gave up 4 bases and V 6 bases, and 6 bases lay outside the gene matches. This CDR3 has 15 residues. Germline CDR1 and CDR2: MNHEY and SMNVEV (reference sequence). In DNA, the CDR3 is TGTGCCAGCAGCCGCGGGGGACAGGGGGCCTATGGCTACACCTTC. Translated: CASSRGGQGAYGYTF.

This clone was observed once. This CDR3 is CASSGQLNTEAFF. In nucleotides, the CDR3 is TGTGCCAGCAGCGGACAATTGAACACTGAAGCTTTCTTT. The J gene is TRBJ1-1, the V gene TRBV4-2; the D gene is possibly TRBD1 (5 bases). The CDR3 sequence is 13 residues long. Germline V gives CDR1 LGHNA, CDR2 YNFKEQ. V was cut by 5 bases and J by 0 bases, with 7 bases left in between.

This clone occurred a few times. CDR3 in amino acids: CASSLGNGDTEAFF. The CDR3 region has the DNA TGCGCCAGCAGCTTGGGTAACGGGGACACTGAAGCTTTCTTT. The chain links TRBV5-1 to TRBJ1-1; no clear D. The germline V gene encodes CDR1 SGHRS and CDR2 YFSETQ. The V end was cut by 0 bases, the J end by 3 bases, with 9 bases between. The CDR3 consists of 14 residues.

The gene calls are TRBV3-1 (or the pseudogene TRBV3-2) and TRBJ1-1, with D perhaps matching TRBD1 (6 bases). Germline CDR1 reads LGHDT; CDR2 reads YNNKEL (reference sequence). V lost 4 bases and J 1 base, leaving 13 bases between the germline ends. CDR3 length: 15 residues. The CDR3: CASSPGPTGNTEAFF. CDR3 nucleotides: TGTGCCAGCAGCCCAGGCCCGACAGGGAACACTGAAGCTTTCTTT.

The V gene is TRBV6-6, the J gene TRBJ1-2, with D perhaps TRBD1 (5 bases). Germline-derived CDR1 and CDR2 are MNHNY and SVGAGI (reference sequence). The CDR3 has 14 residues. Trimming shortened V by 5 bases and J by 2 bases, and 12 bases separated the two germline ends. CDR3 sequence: CASSGRQGNYGYTF. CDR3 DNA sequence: TGTGCCAGCAGTGGCCGGCAGGGAAACTATGGCTACACCTTC.

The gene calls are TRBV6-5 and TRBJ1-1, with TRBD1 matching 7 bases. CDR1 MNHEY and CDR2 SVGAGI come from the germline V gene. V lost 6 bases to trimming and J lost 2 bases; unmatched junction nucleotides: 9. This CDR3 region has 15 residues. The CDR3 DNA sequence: TGTGCCAGCAGGACAATCGGGACAGCTAACACTGAAGCTTTCTTT. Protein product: CASRTIGTANTEAFF.

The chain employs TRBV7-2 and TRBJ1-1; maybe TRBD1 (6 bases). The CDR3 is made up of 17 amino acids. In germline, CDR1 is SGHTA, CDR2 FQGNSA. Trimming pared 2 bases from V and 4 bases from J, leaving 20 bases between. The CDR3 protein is CASSLIGGGRGVTEAFF. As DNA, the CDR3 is TGTGCCAGCAGCTTAATAGGAGGGGGACGGGGGGTCACTGAAGCTTTCTTT.

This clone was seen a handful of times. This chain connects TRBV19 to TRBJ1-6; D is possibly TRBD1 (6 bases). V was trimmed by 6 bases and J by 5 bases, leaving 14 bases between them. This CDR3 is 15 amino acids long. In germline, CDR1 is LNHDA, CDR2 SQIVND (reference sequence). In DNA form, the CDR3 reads TGTGCCAGTAGACCTGTCAGGGGAGATAATTCACCCCTCCACTTT. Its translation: CASRPVRGDNSPLHF.

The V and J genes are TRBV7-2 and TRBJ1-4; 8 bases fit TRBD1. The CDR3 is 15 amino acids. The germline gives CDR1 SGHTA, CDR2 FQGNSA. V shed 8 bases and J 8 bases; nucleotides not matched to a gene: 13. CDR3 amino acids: CASALGQGAYEKLFF. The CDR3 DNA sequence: TGTGCCAGCGCATTGGGGCAGGGGGCATACGAAAAACTGTTTTTT.

The CDR3 DNA follows: TGTGCCAGCAGCTTAGAAGGGGGAACGAACACTGAAGCTTTCTTT. It yields the protein CASSLEGGTNTEAFF. The chain uses TRBV7-2 and TRBJ1-1, with D perhaps TRBD1 (6 bases). Looked up from germline, CDR1 is SGHTA and CDR2 is FQGNSA. The V and J ends lost 1 base and 1 base respectively, with 10 bases between them. This CDR3 contains 15 residues.

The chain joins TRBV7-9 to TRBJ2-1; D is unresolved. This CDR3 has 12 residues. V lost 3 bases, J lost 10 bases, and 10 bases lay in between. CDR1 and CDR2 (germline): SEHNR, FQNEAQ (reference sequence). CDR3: CASSLESREQFF. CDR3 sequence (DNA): TGTGCCAGCAGCTTGGAGTCTCGGGAGCAGTTCTTC.

CDR3 in amino acids: CASSRGGRETQYF. CDR3 DNA: TGTGCCAGCAGCCGAGGGGGCCGGGAGACCCAGTACTTC. This chain connects TRBV5-8 to TRBJ2-5; 7 nucleotides agree with TRBD1. The CDR3 totals 13 residues. Germline V gene lookup returns CDR1 SGHTS and CDR2 YDEGEE. J was trimmed by 5 bases and V by 4 bases; bases with no gene match: 5.

The CDR3 sequence is CASSWRLEETQYF. CDR3 coding DNA: TGCGCCAGCAGCTGGCGGTTAGAGGAGACCCAGTACTTC. This chain uses TRBV5-1 with TRBJ2-5; D call uncertain. The CDR3 has 13 residues. Germline CDR1 is SGHRS and CDR2 is YFSETQ. Trimming removed 3 bases at V and 5 bases at J, with 11 bases between.

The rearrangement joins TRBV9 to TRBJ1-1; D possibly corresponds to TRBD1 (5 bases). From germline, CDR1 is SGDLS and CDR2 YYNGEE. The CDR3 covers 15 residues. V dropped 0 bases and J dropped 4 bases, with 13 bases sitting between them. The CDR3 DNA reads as TGTGCCAGCAGCGTAGATGGGGCGAGGAGCACTGAAGCTTTCTTT. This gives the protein CASSVDGARSTEAFF.